This T cell receptor beta chain was captured in a study of blood T cell repertoires in COVID-19. Whole-study context: PBMCs, B-cell-depleted T cells, or T cells were the source of the cDNA or gDNA that made up the material.

Libraries were prepared by immunoSEQ multiplex PCR; TCRdb keeps only in-frame clonotypes and omits some of them. The table includes 380,000 or so clones, 80% to 90% detected once. There are 14 residues in the CDR3. Germline CDR1 LGHDT, CDR2 YNNKEL (reference sequence). With 6 bases clipped from V and 2 bases from J, the junction kept 1 base outside the gene matches. Donors of Cohort 3 who recovered were those that had two negative PCRs, clearance, or symptom resolution. The sequencing input was PBMCs or T cells enriched from blood (not recorded which). V gene TRBV3-1 (or the pseudogene TRBV3-2) combines with J gene TRBJ2-1; 10 bases are shared with TRBD2. The sequence was obtained from a young man who had recovered from COVID-19. Here the CDR3 DNA reads TGTGCCAGCAGACTAGCGGGGCCCTACAATGAGCAGTTCTTC. It is translated as CASRLAGPYNEQFF.